This TCR beta chain was captured by sequencing in a study of cytomegalovirus exposure and HLA in healthy donors. Study observations and caveats: The productive fraction for most TCR beta V segments was about 90% or about 30% in an earlier analysis.

With 1 base removed from V and 10 bases from J, the gap between germline ends came to 16 bases. CDR1 and CDR2 from the germline V gene are SEHNR and FQNEAQ (reference sequence). The CDR3 is made up of 14 amino acids. Primers: 60 Vbeta forward and 13 Jbeta reverse. Sequencing used immunoSEQ multiplex PCR; TCRdb keeps in-frame clones, though not all of them. The data contain about 150,000 clones, roughly 73% of them singletons. Comment on this clone: Its specificity is not known.

The specimen sequenced was PBMCs. The source is a man younger than 35 in good health and CMV-seropositive. The chain links TRBV7-9 to TRBJ1-1; D call uncertain. The CDR3 nucleotides read TGTGCCAGCAGCTTAGGAGGCGACGAACGGGGAGCTTTCTTT. Translation: CASSLGGDERGAFF.